This T cell receptor (beta chain) was sequenced for a study of OX40 agonist ivuxolimab in advanced cancers. Germline V gene sequence: CDR1 MRHNA, CDR2 SNTAGT. The CDR3 loop spans 15 amino acids. V lost 3 bases and J lost 1; bases outside the gene matches: 3. The protocol was immunoSEQ multiplex PCR, while the TCRdb copy is restricted to in-frame clones and leaves out a portion. The top ten hold about 14% of the sample, which has more than 9,500 clones, 70% to 90% seen once. The rearrangement uses TRBV6-4 and TRBJ2-3; 8 bases align to TRBD2. This specimen consisted of CD4+ or CD8+ T cells sorted from blood, obtained in a trial of the OX40 agonist ivuxolimab. The TCR originated in an adult with an advanced solid tumor such as melanoma, head and neck, liver or kidney cancer. The CDR3 DNA follows: TGTGCCAGCAGTGAATTAGCGGGACGCACAGATACGCAGTATTTT. The encoded protein is CASSELAGRTDTQYF.